This paragraph reports one TCR beta chain. Its antigen is unknown. This sample is drawn from a study of shared clonotypes between healthy human individuals. General study points: Generation probabilities were higher for clonotypes shared across all four sorted-subset donors than for unshared ones.

This CDR3 is built from 16 residues. Germline trimming cut 6 bases from V and 3 bases from J; bases unmatched to any gene: 10. Germline V gene sequence: CDR1 SNHLY, CDR2 FYNNEI. The method was immunoSEQ multiplex PCR; TCRdb's version includes in-frame clones alone and lacks a portion of them. This table has more than 150,000 clones, around 93% appearing once. This clonotype originated in a woman aged 25 to 45 in good health. V and J are TRBV2 and TRBJ1-1; TRBD1 agrees at 10 bases. The sequenced sample consisted of naive CD4+ T cells sorted from blood. The subset: CD45RA+ positively selected. CDR3 DNA sequence: TGTGCCAGCAGCGACAGGGGGCTAGTGGCGGACACTGAAGCTTTCTTT. Its translation: CASSDRGLVADTEAFF.